This TCR beta chain emerged from a study of T-cell reconstitution after alpha-beta-depleted transplantation in children. Study results and caveats: Where alpha-beta T cells came from about two months after transplant was reportedly several hundred expanded graft clones.

Trimming took 4 bases from V and 5 from J, leaving 11 bases between them. CDR3 length: 12 amino acids. From germline, CDR1 is SQVTM and CDR2 ANQGSEA. This clonotype was seen only a few times. As yet, its antigen is unknown. Using unique molecular identifiers, the investigators prepared the TCRbeta library. TCRdb reprocessed the PCR reads with MiXCR, giving one entry per CDR3 protein. The profile shows hundreds of thousands of distinct CDR3 sequences, over 10% of them singletons. The chain is built from TRBV29-1 and TRBJ1-2, with D perhaps matching TRBD1 (5 bases). The receptor was derived from a girl between 2 and 10 years old with congenital amegakaryocytic thrombocytopenia, due to receive a stem cell transplant. This specimen was PBMCs, taken before TCRalphabeta/CD19-depleted stem cell transplant. The CDR3 DNA follows: TGCAGCGTTGGCAGCAGGGAATATGGCTACACCTTC. Translation: CSVGSREYGYTF.